The TCR beta chain described here comes from a study of Ad26.COV2.S vaccination and SARS-CoV-2 variants. Germline V gives CDR1 LNHNV, CDR2 YYDKDF (reference sequence). The CDR3 contains 15 residues. Trimming stripped 0 bases from V and 5 bases from J, with 11 bases between. Repertoires were generated with immunoSEQ multiplex PCR, while TCRdb's copy carries only in-frame clones and drops some. The sample has fewer than 400,000 clones; about 88% are singletons. Stated treatment: roughly 19 received Ad26.COV2.S at low or high dose, single or two shots; 5 received placebo; per-sample allocation not given. Each sample was drawn 63 days after the first injection (of vaccine or placebo).

The material sequenced was peripheral blood, taken in a trial of Ad26.COV2.S vaccine versus placebo. The chain recombines TRBV15 with TRBJ1-5; D perhaps matches TRBD1 (6 bases). The sequence was collected from a person between 18 and 65 years old who received the Ad26.COV2.S COVID-19 vaccine or a placebo. Here the CDR3 reads CATSREDSYYQPQHF. DNA for the CDR3: TGTGCCACCAGCAGAGAGGACAGCTATTATCAGCCCCAGCATTTT.